Shown below are 15 T cell receptor beta chains from a single sample sequenced in a study of shared clonotypes between healthy human individuals. TCRdb keeps only in-frame clones here, not all; method: immunoSEQ multiplex PCR. Of around 1.9 million clones in the sample, over 85% were seen once. The naive CD8 fraction comprised CD45RO-negative cells positively selected for CCR7 and excluded terminally differentiated effector memory CD45RA+ cells. Sequenced: naive CD8+ T cells from PBMCs. The receptors were gathered from a man in his late teens or twenties in good health. Some clones in this sample may be carry-over from other donors' samples.

The rearrangement uses TRBV15 and TRBJ2-1; unclear D gene. V was cut by 3 bases and J by 7 bases, with 7 bases left in between. This CDR3 is built from 12 residues. Germline V gives CDR1 LNHNV, CDR2 YYDKDF (reference sequence). Here the CDR3 DNA reads TGTGCCACCAGCAGCCAACCTAATGAGCAGTTCTTC. Translation gives CATSSQPNEQFF.

The chain has TRBV6-1 and TRBJ2-2; D not resolved. The CDR3 has 15 residues. V lost 1 base and J 11 bases, leaving 17 bases between the germline ends. Germline CDR1 and CDR2: MNHNS and SASEGT. CDR3: CASSEDPVVTKELFF. In DNA form, the CDR3 reads TGTGCCAGCAGTGAAGATCCCGTCGTAACGAAAGAGCTGTTTTTT.

The rearrangement uses TRBV27 and TRBJ1-1; TRBD1 matches at 7 bases. The CDR3 extends over 16 amino acids. CDR1 is MNHEY and CDR2 is SMNVEV in the germline V gene (reference sequence). J lost 1 base, V lost 2 bases, and 7 bases had no gene match. CDR3 loop: CASSLGFRQGNTEAFF. The CDR3 DNA reads as TGTGCCAGCAGTTTAGGATTTCGACAGGGGAACACTGAAGCTTTCTTT.

The chain is built from TRBV5-6 and TRBJ2-5, with TRBD1 as a possible D gene (5 bases). Germline V gene data show CDR1 as SGHDT and CDR2 as YYEEEE. The CDR3 has 16 amino acids. V was trimmed by 0 bases and J by 5 bases, leaving 17 bases between them. CDR3 region: CASSLGRTNLEETQYF. CDR3 nucleotide sequence: TGTGCCAGCAGCTTGGGCCGGACAAACTTGGAGGAGACCCAGTACTTC.

This clone was seen a single time. J is TRBJ2-3 and V is TRBV27; D is uncertain. This CDR3 comprises 13 residues. Germline values: CDR1 MNHEY, CDR2 SMNVEV (reference sequence). Trimming took 10 bases from V and 2 from J, leaving 13 bases between them. This CDR3 is CATAAGYTDTQYF. The CDR3 DNA sequence: TGTGCCACCGCCGCCGGGTACACAGATACGCAGTATTTT.

This chain joins TRBV28 and TRBJ2-5, with D possibly called TRBD1 or TRBD2 (5 bases each). The CDR3 runs to 17 residues. Germline CDR1 is MDHEN and CDR2 is SYDVKM. V was cut by 7 bases and J by 0 bases, with 21 bases left in between. In nucleotides, the CDR3 is TGTGCCAGCATCCCCCGAGGGGTGGCAGAGTACCAAGAGACCCAGTACTTC. This sequence encodes CASIPRGVAEYQETQYF. The full variable domain, completed using reference TRBV28 and TRBJ2-5, is DVKVTQSSRYLVKRTGEKVFLECVQDMDHENMFWYRQDPGLGLRLIYFSYDVKMKEKGDIPEGYSVSREKKERFSLILESASTNQTSMYLCASIPRGVAEYQETQYFGPGTRLLVL.

This chain connects TRBV11-2 to TRBJ1-4; D remains unclear. This CDR3 spans 15 amino acids. Germline-derived CDR1 and CDR2 are SGHAT and FQNNGV. The V gene lost 5 bases and the J gene lost 0 bases, with 10 bases spanning the gap. CDR3 region: CASSPNYATNEKLFF. In nucleotides, the CDR3 is TGTGCCAGCAGCCCAAACTATGCAACTAATGAAAAACTGTTTTTT.

The chain has TRBV6-6 and TRBJ1-5; tentatively, D is TRBD1 (5 bases). The CDR3 length is 16 residues. Germline V gene data show CDR1 as MNHNY and CDR2 as SVGAGI (reference sequence). V shed 7 bases and J shed 1 base, with 17 bases lying between them. CDR3 amino acids: CASTDLSWGSNQPQHF. The CDR3 nucleotides read TGTGCCAGCACCGATTTAAGCTGGGGCAGCAATCAGCCCCAGCATTTT.

This clone appeared once. V and J are TRBV9 and TRBJ2-1, with 8 bases lining up with TRBD1. CDR3 length equals 16 residues. V dropped 3 bases and J dropped 10; count of bases not matched to a gene: 15. CDR1 and CDR2 from the germline V gene are SGDLS and YYNGEE. CDR3: CASSAPRTGQGWEQFF. Here the CDR3 DNA reads TGTGCCAGCAGCGCCCCCAGGACAGGGCAAGGGTGGGAGCAGTTCTTC.

The genes are TRBV7-9 and TRBJ1-1; 7 bases align to TRBD1. Looked up from germline, CDR1 is SEHNR and CDR2 is FQNEAQ (reference sequence). The CDR3 loop spans 14 amino acids. Germline trimming cut 5 bases from V and 4 bases from J; bases unmatched to any gene: 7. CDR3 coding DNA: TGTGCCAGCAGCCCCAGGGCAGGGGGCACTGAAGCTTTCTTT. Translation gives CASSPRAGGTEAFF.

This clone appeared once. The chain uses TRBV7-2 and TRBJ2-7; 8 nucleotides line up with TRBD1. The CDR3 covers 15 residues. The germline CDR1 and CDR2 sequences are SGHTA and FQGNSA. V was clipped by 1 base and J by 4 bases; unmatched bases: 6. DNA for the CDR3: TGTGCCAGCAGCTTAGACGGGACAGGCTTTTACGAGCAGTACTTC. It codes for CASSLDGTGFYEQYF.

This CDR3 reads CASSQGWGLDEQYF. DNA of the CDR3: TGCGCCAGCAGCCAGGGCTGGGGTCTCGACGAGCAGTACTTC. The chain employs TRBV4-1 and TRBJ2-7; D is unresolved. The V gene's germline CDR1 is MGHRA and CDR2 YSYEKL. The V end lost 3 bases, the J end lost 5 bases, and 14 bases lay between the germline ends. The CDR3 is made up of 14 amino acids.

The chain joins TRBV9 to TRBJ2-2; 14 nucleotides match TRBD2. The CDR3 has 18 residues. The V and J ends lost 3 bases and 7 bases, in that order; junction bases with no gene match: 11. From germline, CDR1 is SGDLS and CDR2 YYNGEE. The CDR3 region is CASSEGLAGESLIGELFF. CDR3 DNA sequence: TGTGCCAGCAGCGAGGGACTAGCGGGAGAAAGTTTGATCGGGGAGCTGTTTTTT.

This chain joins TRBV10-3 and TRBJ1-2; no clear D gene. Trimming removed 2 bases from V and 5 bases from J, with 12 bases in between. CDR3 length: 14 residues. CDR1 and CDR2 (germline): ENHRY, SYGVKD. The CDR3 DNA follows: TGTGCCATCAGTGAGCTTGACCCCGCGTATGGCTACACCTTC. Protein sequence: CAISELDPAYGYTF.

The chain is built from TRBV29-1 and TRBJ1-2; D may be TRBD1 (6 bases). Germline-derived CDR1 and CDR2 are SQVTM and ANQGSEA. CDR3 size: 12 residues. V was pared by 7 bases and J by 4 bases, with 13 bases between. The CDR3 DNA sequence: TGCAGCGGGCGAGGGGGTCTCTATGGCTACACCTTC. It codes for CSGRGGLYGYTF.